This T cell receptor beta chain was captured in a study of graft-versus-host responses after intestinal transplantation. Study-wide background: Among the recipients, all got anti-thymocyte globulin induction and then tacrolimus and steroids for around three years. Regarding the study as a whole: The marrow of recipients harbored GvH clones, and ileum or blood showed some of them first.

Profiling relied on immunoSEQ multiplex PCR, and the TCRdb table lists in-frame clones only, not all of them. The sample gives about 64,000 clones, 90% to 95% of which show up once; 1.7% is in the top ten. The V segment lost 7 bases and the J segment 0 bases; nucleotides outside the gene matches: 4. The length of the CDR3 is 14 residues. With respect to this clone: What it binds is unknown.

The specimen comprised unstimulated CD8+ T cells sorted from spleen or lymph node cells, sampled before transplant. The TCR was taken from a human donor who was the organ donor for an intestinal transplant. The rearrangement uses TRBV5-3 and TRBJ1-2; 9 positions agree with TRBD1. TRBV5-3 carries the ORF label, with uncertain function. CDR3 region: CARRGQGPNYGYTF. Written as DNA, the CDR3 is TGTGCCAGACGGGGACAGGGCCCTAACTATGGCTACACCTTC.